This TCR beta chain was captured by sequencing in a study of T cells expressing NK-cell markers (dated by TCRdb to 2020 to 2021). At the level of the whole study: Three sorted T-cell subsets (CD3+CD56+NKG2C+, CD3+CD56+NKG2C- and CD3+CD56-NKG2C+) from under ten donors had their TCR beta-chain repertoires profiled. Seven of the eight sequenced donors were HCMV-seropositive and one was HCMV-seronegative. The eight sequenced donors were randomly selected healthy volunteers, three men and five women. Sequencing of the libraries produced 2 x 150 bp reads on Illumina HiSeq 2000/2500, MiSeq or NextSeq.

For CDR1 and CDR2, the germline V gene (reference sequence) lists DFQATT and SNEGSKA. Measured from the cysteine to the phenylalanine, the CDR3 is 14 residues long. No DNA was logged. Data came from an Illumina HiSeq 2000. 5'RACE template switching, by which a universal primer site and unique molecular identifiers were added, was used to make TCR beta cDNA libraries. cDNA synthesis was primed from the TCR beta constant segment and was followed by two successive PCR amplification steps. Processing in the source paper ran as follows. Reads were demultiplexed and grouped by UMI with MIGEC, and clonotypes were assembled and quantified with MiTCR. To exclude erroneous sequences, any TCR cDNA sequence not supported by at least two reads was discarded. The tcR package was used for downstream repertoire analysis, with clonotypes matched between fractions based on CDR3 nucleotide sequence plus V segment. VDJmatch was used to annotate antigen specificity against VDJdb, with one amino acid substitution in CDR3 allowed. TCRdb reprocessed the public reads and reports one entry per CDR3 protein sequence, without DNA. The V and J calls shown here were made by TCRdb, not taken from the authors' results. Per the sample table, the count is 250,000 or so distinct CDR3 sequences. Around 4% of the sample rests with the top ten.

General findings and caveats noted by the study authors: Whether the expanded NKG2C-expressing T cell clones were specific for HCMV antigens was left unclear. Those dominant clonotypes were again the most abundant among CD3+CD56-NKG2C+ cells in a handful of donors, at about 25-60.1%. In more than five donors, the dominant CD3+CD56+NKG2C+ clonotypes were found to rank among the top 10 CD8+ clonotypes and to make up about 1.0-8% of CD8+ T cells.

HCMV serostatus was determined by detecting HCMV-specific IgG in serum with a commercial ELISA kit. Peripheral blood mononuclear cells were isolated from blood by Ficoll density gradient centrifugation. On this clonotype itself: Its specific antigen is unknown.

The source is a woman between 18 and 70 years old in good health. Sequencing was carried out using blood T cells: a sorted CD56 or NKG2C T cell subset, CD4+ or CD8+ T cells, or bulk PBMC T cells (not recorded which). This receptor chain uses TRBV20-1 and TRBJ1-4; TCRdb's assignment of TRBD1 cannot be checked, as there is no DNA. CDR3 protein: CSARVRGRDEKLFF.